This TCR beta chain originates from a study of cytomegalovirus exposure and HLA in healthy donors. Across the whole study: Of the donors genotyped, approximately 430 in all, about 80% fell in the Caucasian-associated ancestry cluster.

For this clone: Its matching antigen is unknown.

The PCR had 60 Vbeta and 13 Jbeta primers. Sequenced by immunoSEQ multiplex PCR; TCRdb stores in-frame clones only, minus some. The sample gives fewer than 100,000 clones, about 78% of which show up once; around 3.2% is in the top ten. Study findings and constraints: Other equally common chains were less clonally expanded than HLA-associated TCR beta chains, a later analysis showed. A later analysis linked a missense DCLRE1C variant to TCR beta V- and J-gene trimming. Sequencing likely produced, as an artifact, a cluster of highly shared sequence variants.

This TCR derives from a man in his forties or fifties in good health and CMV-seronegative. The sample comprised PBMCs.

The CDR3 nucleotides are TGTGCCAGCAGCTCGCCGGGACTGGGTAGTATCCATGAGCAGTTCTTC. It yields the protein CASSSPGLGSIHEQFF. This chain uses TRBV7-2 with TRBJ2-1; D is perhaps TRBD2 (6 bases). CDR1 and CDR2 from the germline V gene are SGHTA and FQGNSA. The V and J ends lost 4 bases and 8 bases respectively, with 21 bases between them. The CDR3 is 16 amino acids.